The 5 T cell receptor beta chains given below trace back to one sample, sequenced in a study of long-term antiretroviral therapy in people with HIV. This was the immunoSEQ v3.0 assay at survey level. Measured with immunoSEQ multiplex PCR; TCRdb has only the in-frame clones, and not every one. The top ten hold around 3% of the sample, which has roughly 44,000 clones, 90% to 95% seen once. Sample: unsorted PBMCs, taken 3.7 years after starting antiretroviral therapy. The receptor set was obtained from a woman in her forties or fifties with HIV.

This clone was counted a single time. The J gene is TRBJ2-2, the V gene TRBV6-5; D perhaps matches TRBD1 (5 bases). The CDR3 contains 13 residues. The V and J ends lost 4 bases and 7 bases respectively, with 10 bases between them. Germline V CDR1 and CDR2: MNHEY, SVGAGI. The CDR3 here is CASSLGAIGELFF. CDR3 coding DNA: TGTGCCAGCAGTTTAGGGGCCATCGGGGAGCTGTTTTTT.

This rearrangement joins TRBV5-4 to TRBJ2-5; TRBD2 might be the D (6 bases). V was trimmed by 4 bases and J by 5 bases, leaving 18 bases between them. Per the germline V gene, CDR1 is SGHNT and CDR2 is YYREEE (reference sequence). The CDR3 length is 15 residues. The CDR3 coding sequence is TGTGCCAGCAGCCTGGAGGCGGGGTTCGGCGAGACCCAGTACTTC. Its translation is CASSLEAGFGETQYF.

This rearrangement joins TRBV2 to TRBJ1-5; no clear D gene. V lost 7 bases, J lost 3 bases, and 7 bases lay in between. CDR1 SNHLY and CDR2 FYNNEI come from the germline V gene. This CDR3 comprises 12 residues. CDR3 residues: CASKPFNQPQHF. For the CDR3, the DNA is TGTGCCAGCAAGCCCTTCAATCAGCCCCAGCATTTT.

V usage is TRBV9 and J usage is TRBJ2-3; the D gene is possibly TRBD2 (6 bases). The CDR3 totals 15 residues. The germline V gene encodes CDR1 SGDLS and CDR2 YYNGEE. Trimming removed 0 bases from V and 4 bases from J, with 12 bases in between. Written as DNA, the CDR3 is TGTGCCAGCAGCGTAGGCGCGGGGACCGCAGATACGCAGTATTTT. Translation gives CASSVGAGTADTQYF.

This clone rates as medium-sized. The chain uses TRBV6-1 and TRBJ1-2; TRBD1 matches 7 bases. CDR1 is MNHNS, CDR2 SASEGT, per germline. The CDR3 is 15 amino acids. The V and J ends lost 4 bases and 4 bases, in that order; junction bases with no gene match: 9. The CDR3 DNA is TGTGCCAGCAGTGTTGAGGGGGCGCCCCCCTATGGCTACACCTTC. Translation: CASSVEGAPPYGYTF.